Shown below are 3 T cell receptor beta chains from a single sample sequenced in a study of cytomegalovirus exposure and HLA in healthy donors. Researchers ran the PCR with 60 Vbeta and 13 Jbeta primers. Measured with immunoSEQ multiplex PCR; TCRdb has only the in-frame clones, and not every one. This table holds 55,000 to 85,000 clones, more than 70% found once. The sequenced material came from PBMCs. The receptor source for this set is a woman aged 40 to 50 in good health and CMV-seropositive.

The CDR3 region is CASSVDPSDIRSGNTIYF. The CDR3 DNA reads as TGTGCCAGCAGCGTAGACCCTTCCGACATACGCTCTGGAAACACCATATATTTT. The V and J genes are TRBV9 and TRBJ1-3; no clear D. V lost 0 bases to trimming and J lost 0 bases, with 16 bases between them. CDR1 and CDR2 (germline): SGDLS, YYNGEE. The CDR3 loop spans 18 amino acids.

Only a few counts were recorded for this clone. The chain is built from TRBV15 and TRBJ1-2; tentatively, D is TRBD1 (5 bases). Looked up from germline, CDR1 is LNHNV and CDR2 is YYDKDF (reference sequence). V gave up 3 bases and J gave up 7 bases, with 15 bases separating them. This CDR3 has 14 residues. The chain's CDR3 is CATSSPPTVSGYTF. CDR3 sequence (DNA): TGTGCCACCAGCAGTCCCCCGACAGTCAGTGGCTACACCTTC.

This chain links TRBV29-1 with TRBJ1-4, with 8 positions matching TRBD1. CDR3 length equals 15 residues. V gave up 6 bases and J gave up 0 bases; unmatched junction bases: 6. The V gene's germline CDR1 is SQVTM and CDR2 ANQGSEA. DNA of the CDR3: TGCAGCGTCAGTGGGACAGGTACAACTAATGAAAAACTGTTTTTT. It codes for CSVSGTGTTNEKLFF.